Only one count was recorded for the clone carrying this T cell receptor (beta chain). The target antigen is unknown. A universal primer site and UMIs were added as TCR cDNA was made by 5'RACE template switching. Each CDR3 protein gets one entry after TCRdb re-called the 5' RACE reads with MiXCR. This sample has roughly 500,000 distinct CDR3 sequences, with 15% to 20% found just once. After removal of 3 bases from V and 0 bases from J, the junction contained 2 bases not matched to a gene. The CDR3 has 16 amino acids. Germline V gene sequence: CDR1 MNHNS, CDR2 SASEGT. The data are from a study of T cells after yellow fever vaccination. Points from the study as a whole: The study re-detected most primary-vaccination clones after the booster (approximately 97% CD4, 88% CD8). Shared CD4/CD8 clonotypes were a small share, likely from convergent recombination. FACS-sorted repertoires could harbor abundant contaminating bulk-population clonotypes.

The chain uses TRBV6-1 and TRBJ2-6, with 7 bases lining up with TRBD1. The material sequenced was PBMCs, taken 15 days after the yellow fever booster vaccination. This TCR was sampled from a man aged 25 to 40 who received the YFV17D yellow fever vaccine. The CDR3 loop reads CASSETGLSGANVLTF. In DNA form, the CDR3 reads TGTGCCAGCAGTGAGACAGGGCTCTCTGGGGCCAACGTCCTGACTTTC.